These T cell receptor beta chains were read from a single sample in a study of post-analysis software for immune sequencing data. TCRdb processed the PCR reads anew with MiXCR; each CDR3 protein has one entry. The top ten clones hold around 4.5% of a sample with 750,000 to 950,000 distinct CDR3 sequences, roughly half of them seen once. The specimen sequenced was blood. The receptor source for this set is a girl aged 5-17 years with multiple sclerosis. The CDR3 runs from the conserved cysteine through the conserved F or W. The order of the fields is V gene, D gene, J gene, clone size, CDR3 length, CDR3 DNA, CDR3 protein. D genes are given only for firm matches. The size of a clone is reported for some rows only, either as once, few or many, or as a class for expanded clones.

V gene: TRBV7-9
D gene: .
J gene: TRBJ2-1
clone size: .
CDR3 length: 13
CDR3 DNA: TGTGCCAGTAACCCTCTTTCAGGCAATGAGCAGTTCTTC
CDR3 protein: CASNPLSGNEQFF

V gene: TRBV7-2
D gene: TRBD1
J gene: TRBJ1-5
clone size: .
CDR3 length: 15
CDR3 DNA: TGTGCCAGCAGCACCACACCTCCAGGGGGCCAGCCCCAGCATTTT
CDR3 protein: CASSTTPPGGQPQHF

V gene: TRBV9
D gene: .
J gene: TRBJ2-5
clone size: .
CDR3 length: 15
CDR3 DNA: TGTGCCAGCAGCGTCGGAAGGGAGTACCAAGAGACCCAGTACTTC
CDR3 protein: CASSVGREYQETQYF

V gene: TRBV7-2
D gene: TRBD2
J gene: TRBJ2-4
clone size: few
CDR3 length: 14
CDR3 DNA: TGTGCCAGCAGCCGAGCGGGGGGGCAAAACATTCAGTACTTC
CDR3 protein: CASSRAGGQNIQYF

V gene: TRBV12-3/TRBV12-4
D gene: TRBD1
J gene: TRBJ1-2
clone size: .
CDR3 length: 15
CDR3 DNA: TGTGCCAGCAGTCCCAAAGGGACAGCAAACTATGGCTACACCTTC
CDR3 protein: CASSPKGTANYGYTF

V gene: TRBV4-2
D gene: TRBD2
J gene: TRBJ2-7
clone size: few
CDR3 length: 15
CDR3 DNA: TGTGCCAGCAGCCAACTAGCGGGAGAATCCTACGAGCAGTACTTC
CDR3 protein: CASSQLAGESYEQYF

V gene: TRBV12-5
D gene: .
J gene: TRBJ2-7
clone size: .
CDR3 length: 13
CDR3 DNA: TGTGCTAGTGGTTTAGTCAACTCCTACGGGCAGTACTTC
CDR3 protein: CASGLVNSYGQYF

V gene: TRBV5-1
D gene: .
J gene: TRBJ2-7
clone size: .
CDR3 length: 17
CDR3 DNA: TGCGCCAGCAGCTTGATGGCTTCCGCGGGTGCGTCCTACGAGCAGTACTTC
CDR3 protein: CASSLMASAGASYEQYF

V gene: TRBV5-1
D gene: .
J gene: TRBJ2-7
clone size: .
CDR3 length: 15
CDR3 DNA: TGCGCCAGCAGCTCGGAGGAGGGGCGAGGCTACGAGCAGTACTTC
CDR3 protein: CASSSEEGRGYEQYF

V gene: TRBV6-5
D gene: TRBD2
J gene: TRBJ2-1
clone size: .
CDR3 length: 17
CDR3 DNA: TGTGCCAGCAGTTACGATTCGGGACTAGCGGGCTACAATGAGCAGTTCTTC
CDR3 protein: CASSYDSGLAGYNEQFF

V gene: TRBV5-1
D gene: .
J gene: TRBJ2-5
clone size: once
CDR3 length: 15
CDR3 DNA: TGCGCCAGCACCATTGGGGGACCGGGGCAAGAGACCCAGTACTTC
CDR3 protein: CASTIGGPGQETQYF

V gene: TRBV3-1
D gene: TRBD1
J gene: TRBJ2-7
clone size: .
CDR3 length: 14
CDR3 DNA: TGTGCCAGCAGCCAAGGGCCCCAGGGGGACGAGCAGTACTTC
CDR3 protein: CASSQGPQGDEQYF

V gene: TRBV29-1
D gene: .
J gene: TRBJ2-3
clone size: .
CDR3 length: 13
CDR3 DNA: TGCAGCGTCCCAGGGGTCGACACAGATACGCAGTATTTT
CDR3 protein: CSVPGVDTDTQYF

V gene: TRBV15
D gene: .
J gene: TRBJ2-7
clone size: .
CDR3 length: 13
CDR3 DNA: TGTGCCACCAGCAGAGAATACTCCTACGAGCAGTACTTC
CDR3 protein: CATSREYSYEQYF

V gene: TRBV20-1
D gene: TRBD1
J gene: TRBJ2-4
clone size: .
CDR3 length: 13
CDR3 DNA: TGCAGTGCTAGAGGACAGGGGTTGGACATTCAGTACTTC
CDR3 protein: CSARGQGLDIQYF

V gene: TRBV7-9
D gene: TRBD2
J gene: TRBJ2-1
clone size: .
CDR3 length: 14
CDR3 DNA: TGTGCCAGCAGTTTTGACCTCGCGGGAGGCGAGCAGTTCTTC
CDR3 protein: CASSFDLAGGEQFF

V gene: TRBV6-2/TRBV6-3
D gene: .
J gene: TRBJ2-7
clone size: .
CDR3 length: 12
CDR3 DNA: TGTGCCAGCACTACCCCCTACTACGAGCAGTACTTC
CDR3 protein: CASTTPYYEQYF

V gene: TRBV12-3/TRBV12-4
D gene: .
J gene: TRBJ1-4
clone size: .
CDR3 length: 17
CDR3 DNA: TGTGCCAGCAGTTCAACCCTCGGGGTCCCCGCGCACGAAAAACTGTTTTTT
CDR3 protein: CASSSTLGVPAHEKLFF

V gene: TRBV20-1
D gene: .
J gene: TRBJ2-1
clone size: .
CDR3 length: 14
CDR3 DNA: TGCAGTGCCGTACGGAGGGCTTCCTACAATGAGCAGTTCTTC
CDR3 protein: CSAVRRASYNEQFF

V gene: TRBV3-1
D gene: .
J gene: TRBJ2-7
clone size: many
CDR3 length: 16
CDR3 DNA: TGTGCCAGCAGCCAAGGGGCGGCTAGAGGTAGTTACGAGCAGTACTTC
CDR3 protein: CASSQGAARGSYEQYF

V gene: TRBV2
D gene: TRBD2
J gene: TRBJ2-1
clone size: few
CDR3 length: 16
CDR3 DNA: TGTGCCAGCAGTGCGCGGACTAGCGGGTGGTTCAATGAGCAGTTCTTC
CDR3 protein: CASSARTSGWFNEQFF

V gene: TRBV18
D gene: .
J gene: TRBJ2-5
clone size: .
CDR3 length: 14
CDR3 DNA: TGTGCCAACTCACCACCGAATAACCAAGAGACCCAGTACTTC
CDR3 protein: CANSPPNNQETQYF

V gene: TRBV7-9
D gene: .
J gene: TRBJ1-1
clone size: few
CDR3 length: 13
CDR3 DNA: TGTGCCAGCAGCTTAAGGAAGAACACTGAAGCTTTCTTT
CDR3 protein: CASSLRKNTEAFF

V gene: TRBV20-1
D gene: TRBD2
J gene: TRBJ2-1
clone size: .
CDR3 length: 15
CDR3 DNA: TGCAGTGCTCTAACTAGCGGGAGCCCCTACAATGAGCAGTTCTTC
CDR3 protein: CSALTSGSPYNEQFF

V gene: TRBV20-1
D gene: .
J gene: TRBJ2-7
clone size: .
CDR3 length: 13
CDR3 DNA: TGCAGTGCTAGAGTTGTACAAGCCTACGAGCAGTACTTC
CDR3 protein: CSARVVQAYEQYF

V gene: TRBV4-1
D gene: .
J gene: TRBJ1-2
clone size: .
CDR3 length: 13
CDR3 DNA: TGCGCCAGCAGCCTGGGCCCCGACAGGGGCTACACCTTC
CDR3 protein: CASSLGPDRGYTF

V gene: TRBV10-3
D gene: TRBD2
J gene: TRBJ2-7
clone size: .
CDR3 length: 16
CDR3 DNA: TGTGCCATCAGTGAGCCAGCACTAGCGGGAGCAGGCGAGCAGTACTTC
CDR3 protein: CAISEPALAGAGEQYF

V gene: TRBV10-3
D gene: TRBD2
J gene: TRBJ2-7
clone size: few
CDR3 length: 12
CDR3 DNA: TGTGCCACTAGCGGGGGAGGTTACGAGCAGTACTTC
CDR3 protein: CATSGGGYEQYF

V gene: TRBV12-3/TRBV12-4
D gene: TRBD2
J gene: TRBJ2-5
clone size: .
CDR3 length: 16
CDR3 DNA: TGTGCCAGCAGTTTATCTGGGGGGGGGTTTCAAGAGACCCAGTACTTC
CDR3 protein: CASSLSGGGFQETQYF

V gene: TRBV20-1
D gene: TRBD2
J gene: TRBJ2-7
clone size: few
CDR3 length: 15
CDR3 DNA: TGCAGTGCTAGAGATCTTAGCGGGAGCTCCTACGAGCAGTACTTC
CDR3 protein: CSARDLSGSSYEQYF

V gene: TRBV4-1
D gene: .
J gene: TRBJ1-2
clone size: few
CDR3 length: 15
CDR3 DNA: TGCGCCAGCAGCCAAGGACCTCATGGTAACTATGGCTACACCTTC
CDR3 protein: CASSQGPHGNYGYTF

V gene: TRBV11-2
D gene: .
J gene: TRBJ1-2
clone size: once
CDR3 length: 15
CDR3 DNA: TGTGCCAGCAGCCCCCTCGGGACGCCAAACTGGGGCTACACCTTC
CDR3 protein: CASSPLGTPNWGYTF

V gene: TRBV20-1
D gene: .
J gene: TRBJ2-3
clone size: .
CDR3 length: 15
CDR3 DNA: TGCAGTGCTAGAGATGAGGGCAGGGGTGCAGATACGCAGTATTTT
CDR3 protein: CSARDEGRGADTQYF

V gene: TRBV6-1
D gene: .
J gene: TRBJ2-5
clone size: few
CDR3 length: 16
CDR3 DNA: TGTGCCAGCAGTGAACTTCGGGACCTGCGGAACAATGAGCAGTACTTC
CDR3 protein: CASSELRDLRNNEQYF

V gene: TRBV20-1
D gene: .
J gene: TRBJ2-7
clone size: .
CDR3 length: 12
CDR3 DNA: TGCAGTGCTAGACTAGCGACCCACGAGCAGTACTTC
CDR3 protein: CSARLATHEQYF